The text below deals with one T cell receptor beta chain. This clonotype came up many times. It lacks a known antigen. Per-base quality was not reported, and no clone a single base away is much larger than it. The data were obtained in a study of T cells in Graves' hyperthyroidism and ophthalmopathy (dated by TCRdb to about 2019). Turning to the overall study: Peripheral blood samples were taken at the time of initial diagnosis, prior to any treatment. To identify TCR V-J signatures that set the groups apart, the researchers used a discovery cohort of 100 patients, made up of under 45 with Graves' ophthalmopathy and around 58 with stable Graves' hyperthyroidism. Prospective prediction of ophthalmopathy was tested in an independent validation cohort consisting of about 20 hyperthyroidism patients and some 17 patients who later progressed to ophthalmopathy. The 75 to 100 discovery patients were divided at random into training and test sets in a 7:3 ratio. In addition, the study compared T-cell repertoires in thyroid tissue and in blood from about 6 Graves' hyperthyroidism patients. Following sampling, methimazole starting at 30 mg daily was given to hyperthyroidism patients, and high-dose intravenous methylprednisolone was given to ophthalmopathy patients. TCR Vbeta CDR3 sequencing of approximately 140 peripheral blood samples (over 40 ophthalmopathy, approximately 80 hyperthyroidism and roughly 17 progressor patients) is reported in the paper. What the authors observed across the whole study: Most expanded thyroid clonotypes (frequency above 0.001) were also detected in blood, a finding suggesting that blood repertoires may reflect thyroid immune responses. Ophthalmopathy was separated from stable hyperthyroidism by a 13 V-J signature model, with just over 85% sensitivity and about 84% specificity obtained in cross-validation and 80%/75% obtained in testing. In validation, the model predicted progression to ophthalmopathy a median of roughly 6.5 months before onset, with approximately 71% sensitivity and nearly 75% specificity. Sample size was not statistically predetermined, and blinding of investigators to group allocation was not performed.

The hyperthyroidism patients were between 18 and 65 years old and newly diagnosed, with a disease duration of less than 2 months. The study excluded patients with uncontrolled infections, other autoimmune diseases, pregnancy or lactation. Diagnoses were based on clinical symptoms, serum thyroxine and TRAb, thyroid ultrasound and orbital computed tomography. Blood from progressor patients was collected at the time of first diagnosis with hyperthyroidism, before any ophthalmopathy symptoms had appeared. Ficoll-Paque density gradient centrifugation was used to isolate PBMCs from 8 to 10 ml of fresh peripheral blood. Patients classed as progressors first received a Graves' hyperthyroidism diagnosis and then went on to develop ophthalmopathy during follow-up. Trizol reagent was used to extract total RNA, and RNA quality was then checked on an Agilent 2100 Bioanalyzer. TCR beta CDR3 regions were amplified from RNA transcripts. The first round of RT-PCR for the TCR CDR3 was performed with the HTBI primer set and the Qiagen OneStep RT-PCR kit. A second multiplex PCR round built the libraries, followed by size selection and purification. Paired-end sequencing of the libraries was performed with 100 bp reads on an Illumina HiSeq2000. As for how the authors treated the data: Raw data were processed with SOAPnuke, discarding reads with adapters, uncalled bases, mean Phred below 15, or no exact constant-primer or identifier match. High-quality paired reads were merged with COPE v1.2.5, and unique nucleotide sequences were defined as clonotypes. MiTCR v1.1 was used to align the clonotypes against IMGT TRBV, TRBD and TRBJ reference segments. The analysis was restricted to V-J combinations with a frequency above 0.0001, which together covered 99.2% of the repertoires. A TCS score was defined as the ratio between F50 (clonal expansion) and ExV (chaos), using BLOSUM62-based TCRdist between CDR3 peptides within each V-J. Welch's t-statistics and random forest reduced just over 500 V-J features to some 14, which were used in a naive Bayes classifier (R e1071). TCRdb itself trimmed the public reads at Q25 with fastp, ran MiXCR and retained productive beta chains. Every entry covers one CDR3 protein and lists the most common genes and DNA from its rows. V and J calls and clone size were set by TCRdb, not the authors. In this sample the table shows under 400,000 distinct CDR3 sequences, 15% to 19% of which occur a single time. The leading ten clones occupy about a quarter of the sample.

The TCR originated in a woman in her late teens or twenties with Graves' hyperthyroidism that later progressed to Graves' ophthalmopathy. The sequenced sample consisted of blood.

The CDR3 here reads CASNPDGETQYF. The nucleotides read TGTGCCAGCAATCCTGACGGGGAGACCCAGTACTTC. The chain links TRBV28 with TRBJ2-5; the D gene identity is not certain. CDR1 and CDR2 were assigned from the germline V gene as MDHEN and SYDVKM. The junction shows trimming of 7 bases on V and 5 bases on J, plus 11 bases between the germline ends. Reading from cysteine to phenylalanine, the CDR3 counts 12 amino acids. Only the CDR3 region is kept as DNA, spanning 36 bases read in frame from base 1.